These 20 T cell receptor beta chains were all obtained from the same sample, sequenced in a study of human T cells and chemical hapten exposure. Time point meaning: patch test 2, 6 weeks after DPC sensitization. Noted treatment: therapeutic diphenylcyclopropenone sensitization with weekly scalp DPC. TCRdb called the RACE reads again in MiXCR, with one record for every CDR3 protein. The repertoire consists of 65,000 to 95,000 distinct CDR3 sequences, with 5% to 8.5% occurring once and the leading ten covering approximately 1.3%. The source material was whole blood, sampled in connection with sensitization to the hapten diphenylcyclopropenone (DPC). The receptors come from a young woman with alopecia areata. Some clones in this sample may be carry-over from other donors' samples.

This clonotype was observed at least ten times. The J gene is TRBJ1-5, the V gene TRBV7-9; TRBD1 agrees at 11 bases. Trimming at V came to 6 bases and at J to 5 bases, leaving 9 bases not matched to a gene. Germline values: CDR1 SEHNR, CDR2 FQNEAQ (reference sequence). The CDR3 is 16 amino acids. CDR3 bases: TGTGCCAGCAGTCACAGGACAGGGGGCGTGGATCAGCCCCAGCATTTT. Its protein is CASSHRTGGVDQPQHF.

This clonotype was seen a single time. The chain has TRBV5-6 and TRBJ1-1, with D possibly matching TRBD1 (6 bases). Germline-derived CDR1 and CDR2 are SGHDT and YYEEEE. V was clipped by 0 bases and J by 1 base, with 22 bases between them. The CDR3 totals 19 residues. Here the CDR3 DNA reads TGTGCCAGCAGCTTGGACCCCCTTCGCAGGGGTTTGGGGAACACTGAAGCTTTCTTT. Amino acids: CASSLDPLRRGLGNTEAFF.

This chain connects TRBV13 to TRBJ2-3; perhaps D is TRBD1 or TRBD2 (5 bases each). The V gene lost 5 bases and the J gene lost 1 base, with 22 bases spanning the gap. The length of the CDR3 is 18 residues. Germline CDR1 PRHDT, CDR2 FYEKMQ (reference sequence). The CDR3 nucleotides read TGTGCCAGCAGCCCGATGGCCTGGGAGCCAGGGCGCACAGATACGCAGTATTTT. As protein: CASSPMAWEPGRTDTQYF.

This clonotype was seen ten or more times. The chain links TRBV30 to TRBJ1-1; D uncertain. The CDR3 covers 13 residues. Germline V gene sequence: CDR1 GTSNPN, CDR2 SVGIG (reference sequence). V lost 2 bases and J lost 0, with 7 bases in between. For the CDR3, the DNA is TGTGCCTGGAGTTCGGTTATGAACACTGAAGCTTTCTTT. Encoded protein: CAWSSVMNTEAFF.

The CDR3 protein is CASSYLRVNTEAFF. DNA of the CDR3: TGTGCCAGCAGTTACTTACGGGTTAACACTGAAGCTTTCTTT. V usage is TRBV6-5 and J usage is TRBJ1-1, with D unclear. The CDR3 extends over 14 amino acids. Trimming stripped 1 base from V and 2 bases from J, with 8 bases between. In germline, CDR1 is MNHEY, CDR2 SVGAGI.

This clonotype has ten or more counts. The genes are TRBV12-3 or TRBV12-4 and TRBJ1-1; 7 bases line up with TRBD1. Trimming took 6 bases from V and 5 from J; bases not matched to a gene: 15. The CDR3 loop spans 16 amino acids. The CDR3 sequence is CASSHYRGRSRTEAFF. CDR3 DNA: TGTGCCAGCAGCCACTACAGGGGAAGGAGTCGGACTGAAGCTTTCTTT.

The chain recombines TRBV14 with TRBJ1-6; TRBD1 agrees at 7 bases. The CDR3 extends over 15 amino acids. The J segment lost 6 bases and the V segment lost 4 bases, leaving 6 bases of the junction unmatched. Per germline, CDR1 SGHDN and CDR2 FVKESK. DNA of the CDR3: TGTGCCAGCAGCCTTCGGCAGGGGGGTAATTCACCCCTCCACTTT. This gives the protein CASSLRQGGNSPLHF.

This clonotype was observed at least ten times. The genes are TRBV2 and TRBJ1-1, with D hard to call. There are 12 residues in the CDR3. Trimming left V 5 bases short and J 7 bases short, with 11 bases between. CDR1 SNHLY and CDR2 FYNNEI come from the germline V gene. CDR3 in DNA: TGTGCCAGCAGTACTTTCGGCCATGAAGCTTTCTTT. It translates to CASSTFGHEAFF. The full variable domain, with the rest looked up from reference TRBV2 and TRBJ1-1, is EPEVTQTPSHQVTQMGQEVILRCVPISNHLYFYWYRQILGQKVEFLVSFYNNEISEKSEIFDDQFSVERPDGSNFTLKIRSTKLEDSAMYFCASSTFGHEAFFGQGTRLTVV.

The table lists this clonotype with many counts. V gene TRBV27 combines with J gene TRBJ1-2, with D perhaps matching TRBD1 (5 bases). V was shortened by 2 bases and J by 4 bases, with 23 bases between the two germline ends. The CDR3 is made up of 18 amino acids. CDR1 and CDR2 (germline): MNHEY, SMNVEV (reference sequence). In DNA, the CDR3 is TGTGCCAGCAGTTTAACCATGGGGGTCAGAGGGACGGGCTATGGCTACACCTTC. Translation: CASSLTMGVRGTGYGYTF.

This clonotype came up many times. This chain connects TRBV20-1 to TRBJ1-1, with 7 bases fitting TRBD1. In germline, CDR1 is DFQATT, CDR2 SNEGSKA (reference sequence). CDR3 length equals 13 residues. The trim removed 3 bases at V and 3 bases at J, leaving 4 bases unmatched. CDR3 nucleotide sequence: TGCAGTGCTAGGCGACAGGGTGACACTGAAGCTTTCTTT. Translation: CSARRQGDTEAFF.

The sample holds many counts of this clonotype. The genes are TRBV20-1 and TRBJ2-5; 7 bases map to TRBD2. CDR3 size: 13 residues. Germline CDR1 is DFQATT and CDR2 is SNEGSKA (reference sequence). The CDR3, as DNA: TGCAGCGTAATTACTAGCGACCAAGAGACCCAGTACTTC. This codes for CSVITSDQETQYF.

In its sample, this clonotype was seen many times. The chain couples TRBV12-3 or TRBV12-4 to TRBJ1-2; possibly TRBD1 for D (6 bases). The CDR3 is made up of 15 amino acids. V shed 3 bases and J shed 4 bases, with 15 bases lying between them. The DNA of the CDR3 is TGTGCCAGCAGTTTGGGGGGGGCGCCCCTCTATGGCTACACCTTC. Protein: CASSLGGAPLYGYTF.

The sample holds a few counts of this clonotype. V gene TRBV6-5 combines with J gene TRBJ1-4; weak D call: TRBD1 (6 bases). Between the trimmed V and J ends, which lost 6 bases and 0 bases, there was a span of 17 bases. Germline lookup yields CDR1 MNHEY and CDR2 SVGAGI. The CDR3 has 17 amino acids. The CDR3 spells CASSRRGAVATNEKLFF. The CDR3 coding sequence is TGTGCCAGCAGCCGGAGGGGGGCCGTAGCAACTAATGAAAAACTGTTTTTT.

In this sample, this clonotype turned up a few times. The chain has TRBV20-1 and TRBJ1-2, with D possibly matching TRBD1 (5 bases). CDR3 length equals 12 residues. From germline, CDR1 is DFQATT and CDR2 SNEGSKA (reference sequence). V gave up 5 bases and J gave up 4 bases, with 11 bases separating them. CDR3 nucleotide sequence: TGCAGTGCTGCAGGGCCCACCTATGGCTACACCTTC. It encodes CSAAGPTYGYTF.

This chain links TRBV11-2 with TRBJ2-3, with 9 nucleotides matching TRBD2. The V and J ends lost 4 bases and 1 base, in that order; junction bases with no gene match: 9. This CDR3 has 17 residues. Germline assignment: CDR1 SGHAT and CDR2 FQNNGV. The CDR3 reads CASSSPAERGGTDTQYF. For the CDR3, the DNA is TGTGCCAGCAGCTCCCCGGCGGAGCGGGGGGGCACAGATACGCAGTATTTT.

This chain uses TRBV7-2 with TRBJ2-3, with D tentatively TRBD1 or TRBD2 (6 bases each). Germline V gives CDR1 SGHTA, CDR2 FQGNSA. The CDR3 has 15 residues. The V and J ends lost 1 base and 6 bases respectively, with 14 bases between them. The CDR3 spells CASSLELGGRDTQYF. The CDR3 DNA sequence: TGTGCCAGCAGCTTAGAATTGGGGGGCAGGGATACGCAGTATTTT.

This clonotype was detected many times. V is TRBV2 and J is TRBJ2-7; D assignment may be TRBD1 or TRBD2 (5 bases each). V lost 4 bases to trimming and J lost 0 bases, with 10 bases between them. Germline V gives CDR1 SNHLY, CDR2 FYNNEI. CDR3 length: 14 residues. CDR3 bases: TGTGCCAGCAGTGCCGGGACCACCTCCTACGAGCAGTACTTC. The encoded protein is CASSAGTTSYEQYF.

This clonotype was detected only a few times. The V and J genes are TRBV7-9 and TRBJ2-1; D is unclear. V was shortened by 1 base and J by 6 bases, with 7 bases between the two germline ends. The CDR3 has 13 residues. CDR1 is SEHNR, CDR2 FQNEAQ, per germline (reference sequence). The CDR3: CASSLGPVNEQFF. DNA for the CDR3: TGTGCCAGCAGCTTAGGTCCGGTCAATGAGCAGTTCTTC.

A few counts support this clonotype. The J gene is TRBJ1-2, the V gene TRBV30, with 7 bases fitting TRBD1. The CDR3 length is 14 residues. The germline V gene encodes CDR1 GTSNPN and CDR2 SVGIG (reference sequence). J gave up 4 bases and V 0 bases, and 5 bases lay outside the gene matches. The CDR3 region is CAWSVKDRFYGYTF. CDR3 in DNA: TGTGCCTGGAGTGTAAAGGACAGGTTCTATGGCTACACCTTC. The whole variable domain, remainder taken from reference TRBV30 and TRBJ1-2, is SQTIHQWPATLVQPVGSPLSLECTVEGTSNPNLYWYRQAAGRGLQLLFYSVGIGQISSEVPQNLSASRPQDRQFILSSKKLLLSDSGFYLCAWSVKDRFYGYTFGSGTRLTVV.

This clonotype was seen many times. The chain employs TRBV7-9 and TRBJ1-1, with D perhaps TRBD1 (6 bases). CDR3 length equals 15 residues. V lost 3 bases, J lost 4 bases, and 15 bases lay in between. The germline V gene encodes CDR1 SEHNR and CDR2 FQNEAQ (reference sequence). CDR3 loop: CASSLLGGGLTEAFF. In nucleotides, the CDR3 is TGTGCCAGCAGCTTGTTGGGGGGGGGCCTCACTGAAGCTTTCTTT.